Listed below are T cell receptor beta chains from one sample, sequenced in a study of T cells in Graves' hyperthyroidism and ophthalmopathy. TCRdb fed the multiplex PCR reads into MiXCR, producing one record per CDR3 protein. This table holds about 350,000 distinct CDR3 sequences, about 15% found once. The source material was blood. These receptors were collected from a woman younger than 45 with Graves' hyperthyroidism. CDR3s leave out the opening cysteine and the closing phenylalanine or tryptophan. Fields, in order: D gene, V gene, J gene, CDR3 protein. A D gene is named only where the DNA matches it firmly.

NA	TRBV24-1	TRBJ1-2	ATSDQTGAYGYT
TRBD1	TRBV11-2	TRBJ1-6	ASSGPGGFNSPLH
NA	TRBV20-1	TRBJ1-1	SAKPGSTEAF
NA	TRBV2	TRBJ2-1	ASSGLLNEQF
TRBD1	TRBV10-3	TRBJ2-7	AISGAGTGAFYEQY
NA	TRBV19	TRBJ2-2	ASSVEAPTGELF
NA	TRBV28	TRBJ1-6	ASSSLGGPTPGSPLH
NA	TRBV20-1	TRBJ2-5	SARDIFPGKETQY
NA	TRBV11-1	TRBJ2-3	ASSLGPLVADTQY
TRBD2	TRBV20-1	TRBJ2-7	SAERELSPYEQY
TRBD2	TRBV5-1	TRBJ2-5	ASSIEGGRGETQY
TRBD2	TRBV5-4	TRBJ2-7	ASSLVGSGTYEQY
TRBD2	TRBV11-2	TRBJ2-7	ASSLRASGNSMGYEQY
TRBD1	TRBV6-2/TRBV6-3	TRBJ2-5	ASSYSIAGGEIQY
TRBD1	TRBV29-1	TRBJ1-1	SVVGTGTEAF
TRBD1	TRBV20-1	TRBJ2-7	SASWDRGTYEQY
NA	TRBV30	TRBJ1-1	AWATQLVPGKEAF
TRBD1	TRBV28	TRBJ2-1	ASSNRGLYNEQF
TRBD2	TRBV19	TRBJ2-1	ASTPSGNYNEQF
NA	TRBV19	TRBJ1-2	ASSPGAPSIYGYT
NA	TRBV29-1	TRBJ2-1	SVDRDPLGEQF
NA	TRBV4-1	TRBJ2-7	ASSQESLGESYEQY
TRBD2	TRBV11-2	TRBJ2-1	ASRRLAGRDNEQF
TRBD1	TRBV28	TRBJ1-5	ASLTGNSNQPQH
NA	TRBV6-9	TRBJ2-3	ASSYGRVTDNTQY
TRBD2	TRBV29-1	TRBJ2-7	SVAGTSGRGLSGQY
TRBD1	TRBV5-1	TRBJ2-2	ASSLGGQSFTGELF
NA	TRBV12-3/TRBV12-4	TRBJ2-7	ASRLQNSYEQY
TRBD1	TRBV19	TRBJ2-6	ASSILQGALSGANVLT
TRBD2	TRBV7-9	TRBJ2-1	ASSLRSGLAGNEQF
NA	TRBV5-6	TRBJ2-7	ASSVPPRQEQY
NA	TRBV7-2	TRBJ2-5	ASSLGTAQY
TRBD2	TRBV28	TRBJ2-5	ASSVRAGVGETQY
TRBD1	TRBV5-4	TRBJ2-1	ASSLPRDRGKNEQF
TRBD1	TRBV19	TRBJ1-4	ASSTGGPNEKLF
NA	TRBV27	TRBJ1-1	ASSLIGGTEAF
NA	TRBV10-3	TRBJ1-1	AISDSGAEAF